This paragraph reports one T cell receptor beta chain. This clonotype appeared a few times. Its antigen remains undetermined. Base qualities are not provided; no much larger clone lies one nucleotide away. This sample was included in a study of blood T cells in healthy people across ages (dated by TCRdb to the mid-2010s). Notes on the research overall: In model experiments, roughly one uniquely barcoded TCR beta cDNA molecule per two T cells was captured by template switching. To track age-related changes in TCR beta repertoire diversity, the study relied on deep sequencing normalized with unique cDNA molecular identifiers. The donors were divided into four age groups: young (average 16 years), middle-aged (under 40), aged (under 70) and long-lived (82). To avoid experimental bias, donors of different ages were distributed randomly across sequencing lanes. For two donors (one aged 18 to 30 and one aged 80 or older), the study analyzed two additional independent replicas of 1 million unique cDNA reads from the same blood draw.

The method behind the library was 5' RACE. TCRdb lists the instrument as Illumina HiSeq 2500. A second PCR of roughly 6 to 11 cycles was performed with a sample-barcoded 5' primer and a J-beta primer mix. A template-switch 5' adaptor carrying 12 random nucleotides introduced a unique molecular identifier onto each TCR beta cDNA molecule. Each sample yielded at least 3 million CDR3-containing paired-end reads. First-strand cDNA was synthesized from all RNA with the Mint cDNA synthesis kit, primed by a TRBC-specific oligonucleotide. Following uracil-DNA glycosylase treatment, all cDNA underwent a first 18-cycle PCR with the universal primers M1SS and BC2_uni_R. As for the original processing: For normalization, 1 million high-quality reads were randomly selected from each sample, with every read carrying a distinct molecular identifier. Instead of being binned into consensus sequences, reads that shared molecular identifiers were thrown out. MiTCR, run with a Q25 quality threshold and the strictest error-elimination algorithm, handled CDR3 identification, clonotype clustering and error correction. A nonparametric unseen species model with Euler transformation was used to estimate lower-bound total TCR beta diversity. TCRdb reprocessed the public reads (quality trimming at Q25 with fastp, clone calling with MiXCR) and kept in-frame beta chains. Each entry is one CDR3 protein sequence, shown with its most common DNA and genes. What appears here as the V and J calls and clone size reflects TCRdb's work, not the paper's. The sample table records around 800,000 distinct CDR3 sequences; roughly 46% of these occur just once. The top ten constitute approximately 18% of the sample.

Findings and caveats that apply to the study as a whole: Because donor CMV infection status was unknown, age-related changes in expanded clonotypes were potentially confounded. Bulk unsorted PBMC profiling prevented conclusive comparison of naive and antigen-experienced compartments. Compared with the aged group, the long-lived group had more naive CD4+ T cells, fewer expanded clones and increased TCR diversity, a pattern suggesting age selection. Total diversity estimates from one million sequenced T cells were considered lower bounds and underestimates. As age increased, observed TCR beta diversity per million T cells dropped in a roughly linear way, and a significant reduction was already evident by age around 41. Observed TCR beta diversity correlated strongly with the percentage of naive T cells measured by flow cytometry.

The V and J ends are trimmed by 5 bases and 4 bases, leaving 12 bases between them. Including the terminal cysteine and phenylalanine, the CDR3 comprises 14 residues. CDR3 DNA only is kept here, 42 bases in frame from base 1. The germline V gene (reference sequence) provides CDR1 PRHDT and CDR2 FYEKMQ. Systemically healthy Caucasian individuals from Russia, roughly 40 in total and aged roughly 6 to 95 years, were included as donors. Each donor gave 8 to 10 milliliters of peripheral blood, drawn into EDTA-treated Vacutainer tubes. Ficoll-Paque density-gradient centrifugation was used to isolate PBMCs, with at least 6.5 million per sample. Total RNA, at least 6 micrograms per sample, was extracted from PBMCs with Trizol reagent. Naive CD45RAhigh/CD27high T cell percentages were measured by flow cytometry on a PBMC aliquot from every donor.

The rearrangement joined TRBV13 to TRBJ2-1, and TRBD2 may be the D gene, going by 5 matching bases. This sequence was found in a man older than 75 in good health. The sequencing sample was made of blood. The nucleotides are TGTGCCAGCAGCCACGGTGGGAGTTACAATGAGCAGTTCTTC. It is translated as CASSHGGSYNEQFF.